This T cell receptor beta chain was captured in a study of CD8 T cells in Susac syndrome. A quantity of about 0.5 to 1 ug RNA underwent reverse transcription using random hexamers. One entry per CDR3 protein results from TCRdb running MiXCR on the immunoSEQ multiplex PCR reads. Of some 450,000 distinct CDR3 sequences listed, roughly 85% are singletons. The germline V gene has CDR1 MNHEY and CDR2 SMNVEV (reference sequence). Trimming shortened V by 4 bases and J by 6 bases, and 15 bases separated the two germline ends. The CDR3 spans 15 residues. V gene TRBV27 combines with J gene TRBJ1-4; the D gene is possibly TRBD1 (5 bases). This clonotype was sampled from a human donor with multiple sclerosis. The sequencing sample was made of CD8+ T cells from PBMCs. CDR3 sequence: CASSSPGSGDEKLFF. CDR3 DNA sequence: TGTGCCAGCAGTTCCCCAGGGTCCGGGGATGAAAAACTGTTTTTT.